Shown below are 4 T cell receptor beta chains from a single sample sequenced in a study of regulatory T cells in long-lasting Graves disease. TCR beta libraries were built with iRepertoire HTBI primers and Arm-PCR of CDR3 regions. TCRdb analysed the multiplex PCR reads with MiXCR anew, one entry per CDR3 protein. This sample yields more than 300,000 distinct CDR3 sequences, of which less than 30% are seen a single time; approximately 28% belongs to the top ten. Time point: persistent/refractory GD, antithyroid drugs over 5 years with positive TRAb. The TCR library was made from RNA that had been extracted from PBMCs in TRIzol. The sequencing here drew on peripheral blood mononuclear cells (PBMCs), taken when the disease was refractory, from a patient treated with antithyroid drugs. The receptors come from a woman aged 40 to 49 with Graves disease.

The CDR3 spells CSARDRIDTMNTEAFF. CDR3 nucleotides: TGCAGTGCTAGAGATCGAATTGATACAATGAACACTGAAGCTTTCTTT. The chain is built from TRBV20-1 and TRBJ1-1, with D unresolved. CDR3 length: 16 amino acids. Trimming took 0 bases from V and 0 from J, leaving 14 bases between them. The V gene's germline CDR1 is DFQATT and CDR2 SNEGSKA (reference sequence).

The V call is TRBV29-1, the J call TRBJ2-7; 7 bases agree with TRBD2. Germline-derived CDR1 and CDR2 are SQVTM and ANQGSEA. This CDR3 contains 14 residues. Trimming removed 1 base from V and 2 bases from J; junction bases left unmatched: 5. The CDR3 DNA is TGCAGCGTTGAAGTGCTAGCGGATCCCTACGAGCAGTACTTC. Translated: CSVEVLADPYEQYF.

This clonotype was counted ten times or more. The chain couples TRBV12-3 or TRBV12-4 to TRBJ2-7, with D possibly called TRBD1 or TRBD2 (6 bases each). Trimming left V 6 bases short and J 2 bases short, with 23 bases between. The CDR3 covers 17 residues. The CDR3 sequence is CASRKGGGLLSTYEQYF. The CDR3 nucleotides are TGTGCCAGCAGAAAGGGGGGTGGTCTCCTCTCAACCTACGAGCAGTACTTC.

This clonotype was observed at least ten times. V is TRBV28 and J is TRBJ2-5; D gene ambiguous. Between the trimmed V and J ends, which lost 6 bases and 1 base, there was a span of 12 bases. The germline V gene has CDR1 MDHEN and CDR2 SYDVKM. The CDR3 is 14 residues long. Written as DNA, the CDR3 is TGTGCCAGCAGCCCAATGAGCAGCCAAGAGACCCAGTACTTC. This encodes CASSPMSSQETQYF.